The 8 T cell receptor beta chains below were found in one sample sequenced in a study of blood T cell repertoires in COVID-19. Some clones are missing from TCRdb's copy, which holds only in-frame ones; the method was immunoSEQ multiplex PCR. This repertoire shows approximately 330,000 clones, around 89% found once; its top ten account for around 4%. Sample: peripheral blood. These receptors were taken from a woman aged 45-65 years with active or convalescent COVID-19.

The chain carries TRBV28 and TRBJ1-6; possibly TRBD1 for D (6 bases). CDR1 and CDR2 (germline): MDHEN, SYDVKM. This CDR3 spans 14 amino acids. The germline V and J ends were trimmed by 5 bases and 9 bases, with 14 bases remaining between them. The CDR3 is CASSQQGPGSPLHF. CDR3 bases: TGTGCCAGCAGTCAACAGGGCCCAGGTTCACCCCTCCACTTT.

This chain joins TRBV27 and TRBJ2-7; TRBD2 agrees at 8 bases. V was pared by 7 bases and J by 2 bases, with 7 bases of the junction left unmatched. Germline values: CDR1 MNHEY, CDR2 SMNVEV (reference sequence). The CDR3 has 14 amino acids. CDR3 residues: CASMSRAGAYEQYF. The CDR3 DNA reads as TGTGCCAGCATGTCGAGAGCGGGGGCCTACGAGCAGTACTTC.

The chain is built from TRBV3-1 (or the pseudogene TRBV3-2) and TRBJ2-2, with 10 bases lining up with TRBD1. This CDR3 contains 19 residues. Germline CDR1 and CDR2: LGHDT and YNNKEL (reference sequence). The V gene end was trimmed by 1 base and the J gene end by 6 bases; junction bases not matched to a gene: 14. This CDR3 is CASSQVRQGAALGSGELFF. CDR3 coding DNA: TGTGCCAGCAGCCAAGTTCGACAGGGGGCGGCTTTAGGATCCGGGGAGCTGTTTTTT.

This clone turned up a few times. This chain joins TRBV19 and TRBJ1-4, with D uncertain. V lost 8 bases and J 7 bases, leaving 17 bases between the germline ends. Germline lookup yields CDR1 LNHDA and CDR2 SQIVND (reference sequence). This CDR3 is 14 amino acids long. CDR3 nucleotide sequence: TGTGCCAGTCGCAGCGCGGGTCTGGGTGAAAAACTGTTTTTT. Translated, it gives CASRSAGLGEKLFF.

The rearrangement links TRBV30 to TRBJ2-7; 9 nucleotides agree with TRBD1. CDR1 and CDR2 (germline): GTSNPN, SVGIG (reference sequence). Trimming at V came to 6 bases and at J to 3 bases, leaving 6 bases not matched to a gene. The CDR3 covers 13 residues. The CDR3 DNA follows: TGTGCCTGCAGGACAGGGGCTAACTACGAGCAGTACTTC. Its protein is CACRTGANYEQYF.

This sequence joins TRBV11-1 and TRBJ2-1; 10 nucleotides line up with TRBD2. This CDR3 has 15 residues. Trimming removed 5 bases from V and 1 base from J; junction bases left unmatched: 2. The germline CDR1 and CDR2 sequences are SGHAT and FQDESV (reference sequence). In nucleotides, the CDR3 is TGTGCCAGCAGCAGGACTAGCGGTTCCTACAATGAGCAGTTCTTC. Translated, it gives CASSRTSGSYNEQFF.

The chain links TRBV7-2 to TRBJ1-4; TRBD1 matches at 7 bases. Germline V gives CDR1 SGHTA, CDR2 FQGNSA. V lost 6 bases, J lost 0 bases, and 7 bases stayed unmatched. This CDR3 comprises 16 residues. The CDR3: CASSRPTGTTNEKLFF. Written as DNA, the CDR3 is TGTGCCAGCAGTCGTCCGACAGGGACAACTAATGAAAAACTGTTTTTT.

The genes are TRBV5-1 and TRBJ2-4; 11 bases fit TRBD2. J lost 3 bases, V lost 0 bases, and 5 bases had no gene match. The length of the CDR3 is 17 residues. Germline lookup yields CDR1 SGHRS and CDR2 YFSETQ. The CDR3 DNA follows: TGCGCCAGCAGCTTGGGGTTAGCGGGAGGGCTCAAAAACATTCAGTACTTC. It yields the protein CASSLGLAGGLKNIQYF.